This entry features one TCR beta chain sequence. Ten or more counts support this clonotype. Its antigen target is currently unknown. The input lacks base qualities; no much larger clone sits a single base away. Explained via the paper, the time point label denotes: sample taken at primary tumor resection. Samples were obtained from fewer than 80 patients with early-stage, untreated non-small cell lung cancer from the lung TRACERx cohort. Whole RNA extracted from tumor and nontumor lung tissue, or from cryopreserved PBMC samples, was used for TCR sequencing without cell sorting. Only patients with enough RNA available from two or more tumor regions were chosen for TCR sequencing. A lung pathologist reviewed the tumor and adjacent nontumor lung specimens before the specimens were selected. This record belongs to a study of spatial heterogeneity in lung cancer (dated by TCRdb to the late 2010s). Turning to the overall study: Beta-chain transcripts were consistently detected in greater numbers than alpha-chain transcripts, which likely reflected higher beta-chain transcript abundance. A strong correlation was found between TCR transcript counts in tumor regions and a T cell transcriptional module score from matched bulk RNA-seq. In the raw uncorrected reads, each unique combination of TCR and UMI appeared more than ten times on average. TCR alpha and beta repertoires were quantitatively compared across multiple tumor regions, matched nontumor lung and blood in non-small cell lung cancer. Nonsynonymous mutation counts, determined by whole-exome sequencing of tumor tissue, were related to features of the TCR repertoire. At surgery, hundreds of tumor regions, around 64 matched nontumor lung samples and more than 55 PBMC samples were TCR-sequenced for both alpha and beta chains. Study-wide findings and limitations: The count of ubiquitous expanded TCRs correlated with the count of ubiquitous nonsynonymous mutations, and the count of regional expanded TCRs correlated with the count of regional nonsynonymous mutations. Additional single-cell paired TCR alpha and beta sequencing was considered necessary to confirm, at a functional level, the hypothesis that regional TCRs recognize regional mutations. TCR-seq coverage of tumor T cells was estimated to be only about 6.7% for alpha chains and 13% for beta chains. The tumor nonsynonymous mutation count correlated with the number of expanded alpha and beta TCRs within the tumor.

Library preparation used 5' RACE. Sequencing was performed on a NextSeq 500. The TCR library protocol attached a unique molecular identifier to each TCR cDNA molecule to allow correction of PCR and sequencing errors. In the source study's methods: Decombinator tools were used for TCR identification, UMI-based error correction and CDR3 extraction. Expanded TCRs were defined as those above a frequency of 2 per 1,000, corresponding to the top 1% of the tumor frequency distribution. Expanded tumor TCRs statistically deemed absent (corrected P<0.05) from at least one tumor region were classed as regional, and all other expanded tumor TCRs were classed as ubiquitous. Each repertoire was subsampled 100 times to 5,000 TCRs, after which Renyi diversity was computed with the R vegan package. CDR3 similarity networks were built from amino acid triplet string-kernel similarity, with CDR3s being connected when pairwise similarity was above 0.82. The public reads were reanalyzed by TCRdb: fastp trimming at Q25, MiXCR alignment, in-frame beta chains only. Rows are combined by CDR3 protein, so each entry shows the most common genes and DNA. In this record, the V and J calls reflect TCRdb's handling and not the investigators' own analysis. In all, the sample holds some 18,000 distinct CDR3 sequences, and 7.5% of those were seen once. Roughly 23% of the sample belongs to the ten largest clones.

The sequence was collected from a male donor with early-stage non-small cell lung cancer. The source was lung tumor tissue, collected at surgery.

The DNA is TGCAGTGCTAGATCACCAGCGGGGGAAATTTACAATGAGCAGTTCTTC. The resulting protein is CSARSPAGEIYNEQFF. Recombination linked TRBV20-1 to TRBJ2-1, with 8 bases in between that match TRBD2. The junction shows trimming of 2 bases on V and 4 bases on J, and the gene matches do not reach 10 bases of it. Including cysteine and phenylalanine, the CDR3 has 16 amino acids. Only the CDR3 part of the read is kept: 48 bases, read in frame from the first base. From a lookup of the germline V gene (reference sequence), CDR1 and CDR2 are DFQATT and SNEGSKA.